Each of the 32 T cell receptor beta chains below was sequenced from the same sample in a study of OX40 agonist ivuxolimab in advanced cancers. TCRdb's copy holds only in-frame clones and misses some; the assay was immunoSEQ multiplex PCR. Found here are under 65,000 clones, approximately 84% of them singletons; the top ten hold about 3%. The sample in question was CD4+ or CD8+ T cells sorted from blood, obtained in a trial of the OX40 agonist ivuxolimab. The receptor source for this set is an adult with an advanced solid tumor such as melanoma, head and neck, liver or kidney cancer.

The V call is TRBV11-2, the J call TRBJ2-1; TRBD1 matches 7 bases. CDR1 and CDR2 from the germline V gene are SGHAT and FQNNGV. The CDR3 covers 13 residues. Trimming removed 3 bases from V and 6 bases from J; junction bases left unmatched: 2. CDR3 nucleotides: TGTGCCAGCAGCTTGAGGGGGCTCAATGAGCAGTTCTTC. This translates into CASSLRGLNEQFF.

The chain employs TRBV5-1 and TRBJ2-2; 15 nucleotides line up with TRBD2. Germline CDR1 and CDR2: SGHRS and YFSETQ. The CDR3 has 19 amino acids. V lost 3 bases to trimming and J lost 4 bases; unmatched junction nucleotides: 10. The CDR3, as DNA: TGCGCCAGCAGCTCCACGGGACTAGCGGGAGGAAGGGTCACCGGGGAGCTGTTTTTT. Amino acid sequence: CASSSTGLAGGRVTGELFF.

This clone has a handful of counts. The chain carries TRBV27 and TRBJ2-7, with 8 bases matching TRBD2. The V gene end was trimmed by 7 bases and the J gene end by 4 bases; junction bases not matched to a gene: 15. Germline V CDR1 and CDR2: MNHEY, SMNVEV (reference sequence). The CDR3 has 16 amino acids. The CDR3 protein is CASIQSPQRGLYEQYF. The CDR3 DNA reads as TGTGCCAGCATTCAATCCCCCCAGCGGGGGTTATACGAGCAGTACTTC.

The chain employs TRBV11-2 and TRBJ2-5; D gene uncertain. CDR3 length: 15 amino acids. The germline V gene has CDR1 SGHAT and CDR2 FQNNGV. The germline V and J ends were trimmed by 1 base and 0 bases, with 9 bases remaining between them. The CDR3 is CASSLGALYQETQYF. Here the CDR3 DNA reads TGTGCCAGCAGCTTAGGGGCCCTGTACCAAGAGACCCAGTACTTC.

V and J are TRBV7-2 and TRBJ1-5; D remains ambiguous. CDR3 size: 13 residues. CDR1 is SGHTA and CDR2 is FQGNSA in the germline V gene. The germline V and J ends were trimmed by 0 bases and 7 bases, with 7 bases remaining between them. CDR3 nucleotide sequence: TGTGCCAGCAGCTTAGCAGGTTTCCAGCCCCAGCATTTT. Its translation: CASSLAGFQPQHF. The full variable domain, its missing parts supplied by reference TRBV7-2 and TRBJ1-5, is GAGVSQSPSNKVTEKGKDVELRCDPISGHTALYWYRQSLGQGLEFLIYFQGNSAPDKSGLPSDRFSAERTGGSVSTLTIQRTQQEDSAVYLCASSLAGFQPQHFGDGTRLSIL.

This sequence joins TRBV5-1 and TRBJ2-3; 11 bases fit TRBD1. Germline lookup yields CDR1 SGHRS and CDR2 YFSETQ. J gave up 2 bases and V 5 bases, and 7 bases lay outside the gene matches. The CDR3 runs to 16 residues. In DNA form, the CDR3 reads TGCGCCAGCAGGGCCCGGGACAGGGGGTTCACAGATACGCAGTATTTT. Translating it yields CASRARDRGFTDTQYF.

The chain recombines TRBV2 with TRBJ1-5; TRBD1 matches 11 bases. The CDR3 has 17 amino acids. V lost 3 bases, J lost 1 base, and 5 bases stayed unmatched. The V gene's germline CDR1 is SNHLY and CDR2 FYNNEI. The CDR3 reads CASSDRTGGKSNQPQHF. CDR3 DNA: TGTGCCAGCAGTGATCGGACAGGGGGCAAAAGCAATCAGCCCCAGCATTTT.

The gene calls are TRBV6-1 and TRBJ2-3; the D gene could be TRBD1 or TRBD2 (5 bases each). This CDR3 comprises 15 residues. The germline V and J ends were trimmed by 7 bases and 6 bases, with 20 bases remaining between them. CDR1 and CDR2 (germline): MNHNS, SASEGT. DNA of the CDR3: TGTGCCAGCACCCAAATGAAGGGACCGTCGGATACGCAGTATTTT. Amino acids: CASTQMKGPSDTQYF.

CDR3 protein: CASRLFTEAFF. The DNA for the CDR3 is TGTGCCAGCAGGCTGTTCACTGAAGCTTTCTTT. The chain uses TRBV2 and TRBJ1-1; D is ambiguous. The germline V and J ends were trimmed by 6 bases and 4 bases, with 6 bases remaining between them. The CDR3 is 11 amino acids. The V gene's germline CDR1 is SNHLY and CDR2 FYNNEI.

The CDR3 sequence is CASSTGGTPETQYF. The CDR3 nucleotides are TGTGCCAGCAGCACCGGTGGCACCCCAGAGACCCAGTACTTC. The chain carries TRBV5-4 and TRBJ2-5, with D uncertain. Looked up from germline, CDR1 is SGHNT and CDR2 is YYREEE (reference sequence). V lost 4 bases and J 4 bases, leaving 14 bases between the germline ends. The CDR3 is 14 amino acids. The full variable domain, with the rest looked up from reference TRBV5-4 and TRBJ2-5, is ETGVTQSPTHLIKTRGQQVTLRCSSQSGHNTVSWYQQALGQGPQFIFQYYREEENGRGNFPPRFSGLQFPNYSSELNVNALELDDSALYLCASSTGGTPETQYFGPGTRLLVL.

The J gene is TRBJ1-1, the V gene TRBV10-2; D is uncertain. CDR3 length equals 12 residues. CDR1 and CDR2 from the germline V gene are WSHSY and SAAADI. Trimming cost V 9 bases and J 1 base, with 9 bases left between them. The CDR3 bases are TGCGCCAGTGGGTCAGGGAACACTGAAGCTTTCTTT. Translation gives CASGSGNTEAFF.

J is TRBJ1-1 and V is TRBV10-3; D not resolved. With 0 bases removed from V and 1 base from J, the gap between germline ends came to 0 bases. The CDR3 runs 12 residues. Germline CDR1 and CDR2: ENHRY and SYGVKD. The CDR3 DNA is TGTGCCATCAGTGAGTCGAACACTGAAGCTTTCTTT. Its translation is CAISESNTEAFF.

V gene TRBV23-1 combines with J gene TRBJ2-1, with 8 positions matching TRBD2. TRBV23-1 is sorted into the ORF group, with uncertain function. This CDR3 has 13 residues. With 9 bases clipped from V and 0 bases from J, the junction kept 1 base outside the gene matches. This chain's CDR3 is CASRGGSYNEQFF. The CDR3 nucleotides read TGCGCCAGTCGGGGGGGCTCCTACAATGAGCAGTTCTTC.

The rearrangement uses TRBV5-8 and TRBJ2-7; maybe TRBD2 (7 bases). This CDR3 has 15 residues. V was trimmed by 2 bases and J by 0 bases, leaving 12 bases between them. Germline values: CDR1 SGHTS, CDR2 YDEGEE. CDR3 DNA sequence: TGTGCCAGCAGCTTCGGGGGGCTCCTCTCCTACGAGCAGTACTTC. Translating it yields CASSFGGLLSYEQYF.

The genes are TRBV5-1 and TRBJ2-7; TRBD1 matches at 8 bases. This CDR3 spans 15 amino acids. Trimming removed 3 bases from V and 2 bases from J; junction bases left unmatched: 7. Germline V CDR1 and CDR2: SGHRS, YFSETQ. The CDR3 nucleotides are TGCGCCAGCAGCTACGGGACAGGCCTCACCTACGAGCAGTACTTC. This translates into CASSYGTGLTYEQYF.

The table lists this clone with a count of one. One end of the junction fails to match germline, which may point to a read error. The chain couples TRBV5-1 to TRBJ2-2; a possible D gene is TRBD1 (5 bases). The CDR3 covers 16 residues. Germline-derived CDR1 and CDR2 are SGHRS and YFSETQ. CDR3 protein: CASGLASMGQPGELFF. The CDR3 DNA reads as TGCGCCAGCGGCTTGGCCTCGATGGGGCAGCCCGGGGAGCTGTTTTTT. Filled out from reference TRBV5-1 and TRBJ2-2, the complete variable domain reads KAGVTQTPRYLIKTRGQQVTLSCSPISGHRSVSWYQQTPGQGLQFLFEYFSETQRNKGNFPGRFSGRQFSNSRSEMNVSTLELGDSALYLCASGLASMGQPGELFFGEGSRLTVL.

J is TRBJ2-4 and V is TRBV11-1; D is undetermined. Trimming removed 5 bases at V and 8 bases at J, with 16 bases between. Germline CDR1 is SGHAT and CDR2 is FQDESV (reference sequence). The CDR3 length is 14 residues. This chain's CDR3 is CASSQDPEIHIQYF. For the CDR3, the DNA is TGTGCCAGCAGCCAGGACCCTGAGATACACATTCAGTACTTC. The variable domain in full, with the rest retrieved from reference TRBV11-1 and TRBJ2-4, is EAEVAQSPRYKITEKSQAVAFWCDPISGHATLYWYRQILGQGPELLVQFQDESVVDDSQLPKDRFSAERLKGVDSTLKIQPAELGDSAMYLCASSQDPEIHIQYFGAGTRLSVL.

The V gene is TRBV6-1, the J gene TRBJ1-4, with TRBD1 matching 7 bases. The CDR3 contains 14 residues. Trimming removed 7 bases from V and 5 bases from J; junction bases left unmatched: 7. CDR1 is MNHNS, CDR2 SASEGT, per germline. In DNA, the CDR3 is TGTGCCAGCACTACAGGGGACTCCAATGAAAAACTGTTTTTT. Translated, it gives CASTTGDSNEKLFF.

The rearrangement joins TRBV19 to TRBJ1-4; 11 bases align to TRBD1. CDR1 LNHDA and CDR2 SQIVND come from the germline V gene (reference sequence). The CDR3 loop spans 15 amino acids. Germline trimming cut 5 bases from V and 8 bases from J; bases unmatched to any gene: 7. CDR3 DNA sequence: TGTGCCAGTAGTCGGGACAGGGGGGAAGACGAAAAACTGTTTTTT. This encodes CASSRDRGEDEKLFF.

The V gene is TRBV28, the J gene TRBJ2-1, with 9 bases fitting TRBD2. The CDR3 loop spans 13 amino acids. Per germline, CDR1 MDHEN and CDR2 SYDVKM. J gave up 5 bases and V 10 bases, and 6 bases lay outside the gene matches. The CDR3 reads CAMRGGLNNEQFF. CDR3 bases: TGTGCCATGCGGGGGGGCCTGAACAATGAGCAGTTCTTC.

A word on this clone: Germline is not matched at one junction end, which may reflect a read error. This chain joins TRBV11-2 and TRBJ2-5; no clear D gene. Germline values: CDR1 SGHAT, CDR2 FQNNGV. The CDR3 sequence is 10 residues long. CDR3 sequence: CASSLETQYF. In DNA, the CDR3 is TGTGCCAGCAGTTTAGAGACCCAGTACTTC.

This rearrangement joins TRBV2 to TRBJ1-1; D possibly corresponds to TRBD1 (5 bases). CDR1 is SNHLY and CDR2 is FYNNEI in the germline V gene. The CDR3 is 13 residues long. V gave up 11 bases and J gave up 5 bases, with 18 bases separating them. CDR3: CAAAGRVGTEAFF. As DNA, the CDR3 is TGTGCCGCCGCTGGCAGGGTGGGGACTGAAGCTTTCTTT. Full variable domain (outside the CDR3, taken from reference TRBV2 and TRBJ1-1): EPEVTQTPSHQVTQMGQEVILRCVPISNHLYFYWYRQILGQKVEFLVSFYNNEISEKSEIFDDQFSVERPDGSNFTLKIRSTKLEDSAMYFCAAAGRVGTEAFFGQGTRLTVV.

This chain connects TRBV6-1 to TRBJ1-2, with a tentative D call TRBD1 (6 bases). The CDR3 contains 14 residues. Germline V gene sequence: CDR1 MNHNS, CDR2 SASEGT. V gave up 2 bases and J gave up 4 bases, with 11 bases separating them. CDR3 region: CASSEQGWGYGYTF. The CDR3 DNA is TGTGCCAGCAGTGAACAGGGGTGGGGCTATGGCTACACCTTC.

This clone was counted once. This chain joins TRBV11-2 and TRBJ2-1; D not certain. This CDR3 is built from 17 residues. CDR1 SGHAT and CDR2 FQNNGV come from the germline V gene. V lost 5 bases, J lost 0 bases, and 17 bases lay in between. The CDR3 DNA reads TGTGCCAGCAGCCGAGTAGCCGGAAAGGGCTCCTACAATGAGCAGTTCTTC. This codes for CASSRVAGKGSYNEQFF.

This chain joins TRBV30 and TRBJ2-7; D is possibly TRBD1 or TRBD2 (5 bases each). Trimming removed 0 bases at V and 7 bases at J, with 10 bases between. This CDR3 is 12 amino acids long. Germline-derived CDR1 and CDR2 are GTSNPN and SVGIG (reference sequence). CDR3 region: CAWSVQAGEQYF. The CDR3 nucleotides are TGTGCCTGGAGTGTACAGGCGGGTGAGCAGTACTTC. Full variable domain (rest looked up from reference TRBV30 and TRBJ2-7): SQTIHQWPATLVQPVGSPLSLECTVEGTSNPNLYWYRQAAGRGLQLLFYSVGIGQISSEVPQNLSASRPQDRQFILSSKKLLLSDSGFYLCAWSVQAGEQYFGPGTRLTVT.

The chain carries TRBV7-2 and TRBJ2-1, with a weak D call TRBD2 (5 bases). The V end was cut by 5 bases, the J end by 5 bases, with 13 bases between. Germline CDR1 SGHTA, CDR2 FQGNSA. The CDR3 spans 14 residues. CDR3 residues: CASSPAAVNNEQFF. The CDR3 coding sequence is TGTGCCAGCAGCCCAGCAGCGGTAAACAATGAGCAGTTCTTC.

In the case of this clone: The identical CDR3 is also encoded by other nucleotide sequences in the sample. The rearrangement links TRBV7-3 to TRBJ2-3; no definite D call. Trimming removed 2 bases from V and 3 bases from J, with 6 bases in between. Per the germline V gene, CDR1 is SGHTA and CDR2 is FQGTGA. The CDR3 has 13 residues. This chain's CDR3 is CASSLSATDTQYF. CDR3 coding DNA: TGTGCCAGCAGCTTATCGGCAACAGATACGCAGTATTTT.

This chain uses TRBV2 with TRBJ2-1; 7 bases match TRBD1. This CDR3 has 14 amino acids. Trimming took 5 bases from V and 6 from J; bases not matched to a gene: 7. Germline CDR1 is SNHLY and CDR2 is FYNNEI. The CDR3 coding sequence is TGTGCCAGCAGTTCTAGCAGGGGGAGCAATGAGCAGTTCTTC. Amino acid sequence: CASSSSRGSNEQFF.

The chain joins TRBV30 to TRBJ1-5; D might be TRBD1 (6 bases). CDR1 is GTSNPN, CDR2 SVGIG, per germline (reference sequence). This CDR3 contains 14 residues. Trimming removed 3 bases from V and 2 bases from J, with 11 bases in between. The CDR3: CAWSLRQGNQPQHF. CDR3 DNA sequence: TGTGCCTGGAGCCTTAGACAGGGCAATCAGCCCCAGCATTTT. The complete variable domain, with remaining parts taken from reference TRBV30 and TRBJ1-5, reads SQTIHQWPATLVQPVGSPLSLECTVEGTSNPNLYWYRQAAGRGLQLLFYSVGIGQISSEVPQNLSASRPQDRQFILSSKKLLLSDSGFYLCAWSLRQGNQPQHFGDGTRLSIL.

The genes are TRBV28 and TRBJ2-7, with 7 bases fitting TRBD1. Trimming took 7 bases from V and 7 from J; bases not matched to a gene: 7. Germline-derived CDR1 and CDR2 are MDHEN and SYDVKM. This CDR3 has 12 residues. CDR3 sequence: CASTRQGWEQYF. The CDR3, as DNA: TGTGCCAGCACCAGACAGGGCTGGGAGCAGTACTTC. Together with reference TRBV28 and TRBJ2-7, the CDR3 gives the full variable domain: DVKVTQSSRYLVKRTGEKVFLECVQDMDHENMFWYRQDPGLGLRLIYFSYDVKMKEKGDIPEGYSVSREKKERFSLILESASTNQTSMYLCASTRQGWEQYFGPGTRLTVT.

This chain connects TRBV15 to TRBJ2-1, with 12 nucleotides matching TRBD2. The germline V gene has CDR1 LNHNV and CDR2 YYDKDF (reference sequence). V was clipped by 0 bases and J by 10 bases; unmatched bases: 10. The CDR3 is 17 amino acids. The CDR3 loop reads CATSRDVRTSGVGEQFF. DNA for the CDR3: TGTGCCACCAGCAGAGATGTCCGGACTAGCGGGGTCGGGGAGCAGTTCTTC.

By sample fraction, this clone is medium-sized. The chain carries TRBV18 and TRBJ2-7; the D is unclear. The CDR3 loop spans 15 amino acids. V lost 0 bases, J lost 3 bases, and 12 bases lay in between. The germline gives CDR1 KGHSH, CDR2 LQKENI. CDR3 bases: TGTGCCAGCTCACCACCGTACGGCCAGTACTACGAGCAGTACTTC. This gives the protein CASSPPYGQYYEQYF.